The 27 T cell receptor beta chains reported below all come from one sample, sequenced in a study of glioma-infiltrating T cells. Using RNA template, CDR3s of TCR alpha and beta were amplified with iRepertoire arm-PCR. TCRdb reprocessed the multiplex PCR reads with MiXCR, giving one entry per CDR3 protein. The table lists some 110,000 distinct CDR3 sequences, roughly 25% of them singletons. Specimen: glioma tissue, nonneoplastic brain tissue, or PBMCs (not recorded which). The receptors derive from a human donor with low-grade glioma or glioblastoma, undergoing nonglioma brain surgery, or in good health (not recorded which).

This clonotype showed up many times. This chain connects TRBV7-2 to TRBJ2-7; perhaps D is TRBD1 or TRBD2 (5 bases each). In germline, CDR1 is SGHTA, CDR2 FQGNSA. V was trimmed by 5 bases and J by 2 bases, leaving 13 bases between them. The CDR3 loop spans 14 amino acids. The CDR3 sequence: CASSPGTGTYEQYF. In DNA, the CDR3 is TGTGCCAGCAGCCCGGGGACCGGAACCTACGAGCAGTACTTC.

This clonotype was detected many times. The J gene is TRBJ2-6, the V gene TRBV4-1, with 8 bases matching TRBD1. Germline V CDR1 and CDR2: MGHRA, YSYEKL. The CDR3 extends over 18 amino acids. The junction had 11 bases not matched to a gene; V was cut back by 2 bases and J by 5 bases. The CDR3 bases are TGCGCCAGCAGCCAACTTGGACAGGGCCGATCCTGGGCCAACGTCCTGACTTTC. It yields the protein CASSQLGQGRSWANVLTF.

In this sample, this clonotype turned up many times. This rearrangement joins TRBV6-1 to TRBJ2-7, with D possibly being TRBD1 (6 bases). The CDR3 extends over 12 amino acids. The V gene lost 8 bases and the J gene lost 4 bases, with 12 bases spanning the gap. In germline, CDR1 is MNHNS, CDR2 SASEGT. The CDR3 nucleotides read TGTGCCAGCCAATCAGGGGTTTACGAGCAGTACTTC. This sequence encodes CASQSGVYEQYF.

As for this clonotype: One base away lies a much larger clone, so this may be a sequencing read error. The chain joins TRBV18 to TRBJ2-7, with D unresolved. V was trimmed by 3 bases and J by 5 bases, leaving 14 bases between them. The CDR3 runs to 14 residues. Germline CDR1 KGHSH, CDR2 LQKENI. CDR3 DNA sequence: TGTGCCAGCTCACCTGACGGGCTAGGCGACGAGCAGTACTTC. Its translation: CASSPDGLGDEQYF.

The rearrangement uses TRBV19 and TRBJ2-7; TRBD1 matches 12 bases. This CDR3 is built from 14 residues. Per the germline V gene, CDR1 is LNHDA and CDR2 is SQIVND (reference sequence). V shed 10 bases, J shed 9 bases, and the junction held 13 bases outside the gene matches. The CDR3 sequence: CATKTGTGGAVQYF. The CDR3, as DNA: TGTGCCACCAAGACAGGGACAGGGGGCGCGGTGCAGTACTTC.

This clonotype was detected ten times or more. The rearrangement joins TRBV7-2 to TRBJ2-3, with unresolved D. Germline V gene data show CDR1 as SGHTA and CDR2 as FQGNSA. V dropped 6 bases and J dropped 2 bases, with 9 bases sitting between them. The length of the CDR3 is 13 residues. The CDR3 nucleotides read TGTGCCAGCAGTCCCGGCTCCACAGATACGCAGTATTTT. Protein sequence: CASSPGSTDTQYF.

Concerning this clonotype itself: Possible read error: a much larger clone is one base away. V and J are TRBV19 and TRBJ2-1; D may match TRBD1 or TRBD2 (5 bases each). Germline V gives CDR1 LNHDA, CDR2 SQIVND (reference sequence). The CDR3 length is 14 residues. CDR3 in amino acids: CASKSGTLLNVQFF. CDR3 DNA: TGTGCCAGTAAGTCCGGGACGCTACTCAATGTGCAGTTCTTC.

This clonotype was seen repeatedly, ten times or more. V is TRBV19 and J is TRBJ2-7; 7 bases are shared with TRBD2. This CDR3 is 14 amino acids long. CDR1 and CDR2 (germline): LNHDA, SQIVND (reference sequence). J was trimmed by 0 bases and V by 10 bases; bases with no gene match: 9. CDR3 in amino acids: CATRLAESSYEQYF. The CDR3 nucleotides are TGTGCCACCCGACTAGCCGAAAGCTCCTACGAGCAGTACTTC.

In its sample, this clonotype was seen many times. This chain joins TRBV7-6 and TRBJ2-1; 13 nucleotides agree with TRBD2. From germline, CDR1 is SGHVS and CDR2 FNYEAQ. V shed 0 bases and J 5 bases; nucleotides not matched to a gene: 10. The CDR3 is 19 residues long. CDR3 sequence (DNA): TGTGCCAGCAGCTTAGCGTACGGTACTAGCGGGAGGGAGAACAATGAGCAGTTCTTC. Protein: CASSLAYGTSGRENNEQFF.

This clonotype was seen at least ten times. As DNA, the CDR3 is TGCAGTGCTAGAGTTGCAGGGAAAGAGACCCAGTACTTC. It yields the protein CSARVAGKETQYF. The chain joins TRBV20-1 to TRBJ2-5, with D possibly TRBD1 on 5 matching bases. V shed 1 base and J shed 3 bases, with 9 bases lying between them. Germline lookup yields CDR1 DFQATT and CDR2 SNEGSKA (reference sequence). The CDR3 spans 13 residues.

This clonotype occurred many times. The V call is TRBV28, the J call TRBJ1-2; 7 bases map to TRBD1. The CDR3 runs 14 residues. The V and J ends lost 6 bases and 4 bases, in that order; junction bases with no gene match: 8. The germline V gene encodes CDR1 MDHEN and CDR2 SYDVKM. This CDR3 is CASSPPGGTYGYTF. DNA of the CDR3: TGTGCCAGCAGCCCTCCAGGGGGGACCTATGGCTACACCTTC.

This clonotype was observed many times. The rearrangement links TRBV28 to TRBJ2-7; TRBD2 matches 8 bases. This CDR3 contains 15 residues. Germline CDR1 reads MDHEN; CDR2 reads SYDVKM. V was pared by 2 bases and J by 2 bases, with 5 bases of the junction left unmatched. The CDR3 loop reads CASSLGRSGAYEQYF. CDR3 nucleotide sequence: TGTGCCAGCAGTTTAGGGCGTAGCGGGGCCTACGAGCAGTACTTC.

This clonotype was counted ten times or more. The rearrangement links TRBV10-3 to TRBJ2-1, with 7 positions matching TRBD1. Germline values: CDR1 ENHRY, CDR2 SYGVKD. With 9 bases clipped from V and 14 bases from J, the junction kept 13 bases outside the gene matches. The length of the CDR3 is 12 residues. The CDR3 sequence: CAIRTEDRVKFF. The CDR3, as DNA: TGTGCCATACGGACTGAAGACAGGGTAAAGTTCTTC.

This clonotype was counted ten times or more. The V gene is TRBV20-1, the J gene TRBJ2-7, with 9 bases identical to TRBD1. After removal of 0 bases from V and 7 bases from J, the junction contained 10 bases not matched to a gene. From germline, CDR1 is DFQATT and CDR2 SNEGSKA (reference sequence). This CDR3 is built from 15 residues. For the CDR3, the DNA is TGCAGTGCTAGAGAAGGGCCGGGACAGGGAAAAGAGCAGTACTTC. Residues: CSAREGPGQGKEQYF.

This clonotype has just a few counts. J is TRBJ2-7 and V is TRBV7-9, with D maybe TRBD2 (6 bases). Germline V lookup: CDR1 SEHNR, CDR2 FQNEAQ (reference sequence). V lost 3 bases and J 2 bases, leaving 11 bases between the germline ends. The CDR3 has 14 amino acids. As DNA, the CDR3 is TGTGCCAGCAGCTTCCCCGCGGGACCCTACGAGCAGTACTTC. Encoded protein: CASSFPAGPYEQYF.

This clonotype was seen at least ten times. J is TRBJ2-1 and V is TRBV4-1; TRBD2 is a possible D gene (6 bases). The CDR3 has 19 residues. Germline CDR1 is MGHRA and CDR2 is YSYEKL. The V end lost 1 base, the J end lost 2 bases, and 21 bases lay between the germline ends. DNA of the CDR3: TGCGCCAGCAGCCAAGTAAGAACCCCTGGAGGCGGGACCTACAATGAGCAGTTCTTC. Its translation: CASSQVRTPGGGTYNEQFF.

This clonotype was seen only once. The J gene is TRBJ2-6, the V gene TRBV4-3; the match to TRBD2 covers 12 bases. The CDR3 extends over 23 amino acids. The V gene end was trimmed by 2 bases and the J gene end by 0 bases; junction bases not matched to a gene: 17. Germline loops: CDR1 LGHNA, CDR2 YSLEER. This chain's CDR3 is CASSQPQTSGSPPGHSGANVLTF. The CDR3 DNA sequence: TGCGCCAGCAGCCAACCGCAGACTAGCGGGAGCCCCCCTGGCCACTCTGGGGCCAACGTCCTGACTTTC.

With respect to this clonotype: At one of its ends the junction is not consistent with the germline gene, which may arise from a read error. The chain recombines TRBV5-1 with TRBJ2-1; 8 nucleotides align to TRBD2. The germline gives CDR1 SGHRS, CDR2 YFSETQ. The length of the CDR3 is 15 residues. The CDR3 region has the DNA TGCTCCAGCAGCTTCCTAGCGGGCGCCTACAATGAGCAGTTCTTC. Translating it yields CSSSFLAGAYNEQFF.

This clonotype was seen at least ten times. The rearrangement uses TRBV10-3 and TRBJ1-1; the D gene is possibly TRBD1 (5 bases). V lost 7 bases, J lost 1 base, and 10 bases lay in between. The germline V gene has CDR1 ENHRY and CDR2 SYGVKD. This CDR3 region has 13 residues. The CDR3 DNA follows: TGTGCCATCAAACTGACAGAGAACACTGAAGCTTTCTTT. Residues: CAIKLTENTEAFF.

At least ten counts were recorded for this clonotype. V is TRBV28 and J is TRBJ2-7; no clear D. There are 11 residues in the CDR3. V dropped 1 base and J dropped 3 bases, with 1 base sitting between them. Germline V lookup: CDR1 MDHEN, CDR2 SYDVKM. The CDR3, as DNA: TGTGCCAGCAGTTTATACTACGAGCAGTACTTC. Protein: CASSLYYEQYF. Variable domain in full (rest from reference TRBV28 and TRBJ2-7): DVKVTQSSRYLVKRTGEKVFLECVQDMDHENMFWYRQDPGLGLRLIYFSYDVKMKEKGDIPEGYSVSREKKERFSLILESASTNQTSMYLCASSLYYEQYFGPGTRLTVT.

As for this clonotype: This could be a read error, since a much larger clone is one nucleotide away. CDR3 protein: CARSFGQASNSPLHF. The CDR3 DNA reads as TGTGCCCGCAGCTTTGGACAGGCAAGCAATTCACCCCTCCACTTT. The chain couples TRBV7-6 to TRBJ1-6, with 7 bases that match TRBD1. This CDR3 spans 15 amino acids. CDR1 and CDR2 (germline): SGHVS, FNYEAQ.

The V and J genes are TRBV5-4 and TRBJ1-2; D unresolved. The CDR3 length is 12 residues. Between the trimmed V and J ends, which lost 4 bases and 4 bases, there was a span of 8 bases. The germline V gene encodes CDR1 SGHNT and CDR2 YYREEE (reference sequence). The CDR3 DNA reads TGTGCCAGCAGCCCCACGGGCTATGGCTACACCTTC. Its translation: CASSPTGYGYTF. The entire variable domain, with the rest obtained from reference TRBV5-4 and TRBJ1-2, is as follows: ETGVTQSPTHLIKTRGQQVTLRCSSQSGHNTVSWYQQALGQGPQFIFQYYREEENGRGNFPPRFSGLQFPNYSSELNVNALELDDSALYLCASSPTGYGYTFGSGTRLTVV.

A remark on this clonotype: The junction departs from the called germline gene at one end, perhaps through a read error. The gene calls are TRBV25-1 and TRBJ2-3; D possibly corresponds to TRBD2 (5 bases). Germline CDR1 MGHDK, CDR2 SYGVNS. The CDR3 length is 16 residues. DNA of the CDR3: TGTGCCAGGAGTGCCCCGACGGGGAAACCCACAGATACGCAGTATTTT. This translates into CARSAPTGKPTDTQYF.

As to this clonotype: A read error may be the cause here, since a much bigger clone is one base away. The V and J genes are TRBV4-1 and TRBJ2-1; D possibly corresponds to TRBD2 (5 bases). The CDR3 is 15 amino acids. CDR1 and CDR2 (germline): MGHRA, YSYEKL. V lost 4 bases and J 1 base, leaving 11 bases between the germline ends. CDR3 DNA: TGCGCCAGCAGCCGAGAAACTAGTTCCTACAATGAGCAGTTCTTC. It encodes CASSRETSSYNEQFF.

This clonotype was counted at least ten times. This CDR3 reads CASSHPDSFYEQYF. The CDR3, as DNA: TGTGCCAGCAGCCACCCCGACAGTTTCTACGAGCAGTACTTC. The chain links TRBV7-2 to TRBJ2-7, with D possibly matching TRBD1 (5 bases). Trimming cost V 5 bases and J 3 bases, with 14 bases left between them. The length of the CDR3 is 14 residues. Germline V gene data show CDR1 as SGHTA and CDR2 as FQGNSA.

This clonotype appeared many times. The genes are TRBV6-1 and TRBJ2-5; tentative D call: TRBD1 (5 bases). There are 11 residues in the CDR3. Germline values: CDR1 MNHNS, CDR2 SASEGT. Trimming cost V 6 bases and J 4 bases, with 6 bases left between them. This chain's CDR3 is CASRRGETQYF. In DNA form, the CDR3 reads TGTGCCAGCAGAAGGGGAGAGACCCAGTACTTC.

This clonotype has at least ten counts. The gene calls are TRBV2 and TRBJ1-3; the D is unclear. Between the trimmed V and J ends, which lost 5 bases and 4 bases, there was a span of 9 bases. Germline V gene lookup returns CDR1 SNHLY and CDR2 FYNNEI. This CDR3 comprises 13 residues. The DNA for the CDR3 is TGTGCCAGCAGTCTTACGACGGGAAACACCATATATTTT. Translated: CASSLTTGNTIYF.